This T cell receptor beta chain comes out of a study of T cells expressing NK-cell markers. CDR1 and CDR2 (germline): ENHRY, SYGVKD. CDR3 length: 17 amino acids. TCRdb reanalyzed the 5' RACE reads, giving one entry per CDR3 protein sequence and no DNA. The table lists approximately 550,000 distinct CDR3 sequences, with approximately 3.6% in the top ten. This TCR came from a man younger than 30 in good health. The sequencing input was blood T cells: a sorted CD56 or NKG2C T cell subset, CD4+ or CD8+ T cells, or bulk PBMC T cells (not recorded which). The chain joins TRBV10-3 to TRBJ2-1; there is no DNA to check the TCRdb D call of TRBD1. CDR3 residues: CAISRSTPGQANNEQFF.